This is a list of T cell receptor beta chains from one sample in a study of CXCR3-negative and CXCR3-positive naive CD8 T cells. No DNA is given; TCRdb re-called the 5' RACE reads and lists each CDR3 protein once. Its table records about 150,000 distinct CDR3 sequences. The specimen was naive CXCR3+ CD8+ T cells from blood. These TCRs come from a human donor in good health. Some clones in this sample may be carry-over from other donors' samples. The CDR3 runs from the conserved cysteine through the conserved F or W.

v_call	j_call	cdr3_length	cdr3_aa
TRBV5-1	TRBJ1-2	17	CASSPRVAVKVLDGYTF
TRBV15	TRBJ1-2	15	CATSTTDGSHYGYTF
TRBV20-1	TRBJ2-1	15	CSARDLGGHYNEQFF
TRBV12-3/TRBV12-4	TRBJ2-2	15	CASSLLGLNTGELFF
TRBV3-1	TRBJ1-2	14	CASSQGAVNYGYTF
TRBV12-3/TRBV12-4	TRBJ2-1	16	CASSRSGTFSYNEQFF
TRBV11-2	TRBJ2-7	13	CASSPGDPYGQYF
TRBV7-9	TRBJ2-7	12	CASSSAVYEQYF
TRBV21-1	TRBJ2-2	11	CASNYTGELFF
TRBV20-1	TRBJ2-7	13	CSARGPASYEQYF
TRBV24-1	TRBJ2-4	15	CATSGPRGSKNIQYF
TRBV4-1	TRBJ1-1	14	CASSQARGYTEAFF
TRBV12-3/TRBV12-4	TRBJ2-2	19	CASSTYPGLAGENTGELFF
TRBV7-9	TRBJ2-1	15	CASSPPGSRLYEQFF
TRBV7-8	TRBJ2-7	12	CASSSEYYEQYF
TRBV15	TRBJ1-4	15	CATSRDRTTNEKLFF
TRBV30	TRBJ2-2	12	CAWNGGTGELFF
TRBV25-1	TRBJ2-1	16	CASSEPTGWVYNEQFF
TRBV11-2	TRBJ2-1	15	CASSGYHLVINEQFF
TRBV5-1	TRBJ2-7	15	CASRLEGTDSYEQYF
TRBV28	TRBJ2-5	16	CASSLFSRVGRETQYF
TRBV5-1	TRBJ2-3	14	CASSLGGFGDTQYF
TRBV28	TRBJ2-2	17	CASSPDWGVGRAGELFF
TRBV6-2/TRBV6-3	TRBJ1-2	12	CASPTGVRGYTF
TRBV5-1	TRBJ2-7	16	CASSLGQGTRSYEQYF